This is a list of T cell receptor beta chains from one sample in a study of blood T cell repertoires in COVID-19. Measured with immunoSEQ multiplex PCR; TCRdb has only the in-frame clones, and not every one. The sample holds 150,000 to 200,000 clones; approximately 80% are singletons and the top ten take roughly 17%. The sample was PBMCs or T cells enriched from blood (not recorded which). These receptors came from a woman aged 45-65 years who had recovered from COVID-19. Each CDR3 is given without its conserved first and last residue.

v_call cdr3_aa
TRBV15 ATRPGQDNQPQH
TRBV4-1 ASSQEILPKKYEQY
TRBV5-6 ASSLGSLYYDEQF
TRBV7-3 ASSLTSGYYNEQF
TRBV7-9 ASSTWTGTASGNTIY
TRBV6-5 ASSSLGAGGYEQY
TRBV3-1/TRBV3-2 ASSPSRARNSPLH
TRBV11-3 ASSSRATQETQY
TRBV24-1 ATSDPTGGNQPQH
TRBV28 ASSPQGQGPHFGAGGISYEQY
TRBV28 ASSYRWEETQY
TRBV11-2 ASADGPGLNTEAF
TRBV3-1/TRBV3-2 ASSPERANYGYT
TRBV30 AWSAGTGGYSNQPQH
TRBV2 ASSELAGVSNEQF
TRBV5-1 ASSFTPGVSYNEQF
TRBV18 ASSPKAGGFFEQF
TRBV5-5 ASSRQADTEAF
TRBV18 ASSPTDDSGNTIY
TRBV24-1 ATSDSTGIGANVLT
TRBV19 ASSPRGQGPNTEAF
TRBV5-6 ASSLTTGHLPEAF
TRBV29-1 SVADREAF